The subject of this entry is one TCR beta chain. These data are taken from a study of blood T cell repertoires in COVID-19. Method: immunoSEQ multiplex PCR; TCRdb's copy keeps in-frame clones and lacks some. The sample lists hundreds of thousands of clones; around 87% were seen once. This study enrolled people aged about 18 to 95 from around 25 US geographic areas. The clonotype originates from a man younger than 30 who had recovered from COVID-19. The sample consisted of PBMCs or T cells enriched from blood (not recorded which).

The CDR3 sequence is CASSQEGTGYSPLHF. The CDR3 DNA follows: TGTGCCAGCAGCCAAGAAGGGACAGGCTATTCACCCCTCCACTTT. This chain joins TRBV14 and TRBJ1-6; 8 bases fit TRBD1. V shed 0 bases, J shed 8 bases, and the junction held 3 bases outside the gene matches. The V gene's germline CDR1 is SGHDN and CDR2 FVKESK. The CDR3 is 15 residues long.